A single sample gave rise to the 8 T cell receptor beta chains below, sequenced in a study of shared clonotypes between healthy human individuals. Measured with immunoSEQ multiplex PCR; TCRdb has only the in-frame clones, and not every one. This table holds fewer than 2.5 million clones, roughly 93% found once. Material: naive CD4+ T cells from PBMCs. Subset specified: CD45RA+ positively selected. The source is a man younger than 35 in good health. Some clones in this sample may be carry-over from other donors' samples.

The V gene is TRBV27, the J gene TRBJ2-2; TRBD2 aligns across 9 bases. V trimming: 3 bases; J trimming: 0 bases; junction bases outside the gene matches: 8. The CDR3 covers 18 residues. Germline V gene lookup returns CDR1 MNHEY and CDR2 SMNVEV (reference sequence). The CDR3 sequence: CASSFRRTSAANTGELFF. The CDR3 DNA sequence: TGTGCCAGCAGTTTCCGCAGGACTAGCGCGGCGAACACCGGGGAGCTGTTTTTT.

In regard to this clone: Additional DNA sequences in this sample encode the identical CDR3. V is TRBV30 and J is TRBJ1-1, with D hard to call. CDR1 is GTSNPN and CDR2 is SVGIG in the germline V gene (reference sequence). The CDR3 is made up of 14 amino acids. Trimming cost V 0 bases and J 0 bases, with 8 bases left between them. CDR3 amino acids: CAWSVVRLNTEAFF. The CDR3 DNA reads TGTGCCTGGAGTGTTGTGCGGTTGAACACTGAAGCTTTCTTT.

The genes are TRBV6-1 and TRBJ1-4; 7 positions match TRBD1. The CDR3 runs to 14 residues. The germline gives CDR1 MNHNS, CDR2 SASEGT. The J segment lost 8 bases and the V segment lost 5 bases, leaving 8 bases of the junction unmatched. DNA for the CDR3: TGTGCCAGCAGTACCCGACAGGGTGCCGAAAAACTGTTTTTT. It encodes CASSTRQGAEKLFF.

The V call is TRBV19, the J call TRBJ1-5, with TRBD1 as a possible D gene (6 bases). This CDR3 is built from 14 residues. Trimming stripped 5 bases from V and 2 bases from J, with 10 bases between. Germline V lookup: CDR1 LNHDA, CDR2 SQIVND (reference sequence). CDR3: CASSFSGGNQPQHF. The CDR3 region has the DNA TGTGCCAGTAGTTTCTCAGGGGGCAATCAGCCCCAGCATTTT.

On this clone: The same CDR3 also results from other DNA sequences found in this sample. V usage is TRBV18 and J usage is TRBJ2-7; 8 positions agree with TRBD1. With V trimmed by 3 bases and J by 2 bases, 6 bases remained unmatched. This CDR3 has 15 amino acids. CDR1 is KGHSH, CDR2 LQKENI, per germline. Here the CDR3 DNA reads TGTGCCAGCTCACCCGGACAGGGTATTACCTACGAGCAGTACTTC. Residues: CASSPGQGITYEQYF.

The rearrangement links TRBV4-2 to TRBJ1-2; D is possibly TRBD1 (5 bases). Germline V gene data show CDR1 as LGHNA and CDR2 as YNFKEQ. V lost 0 bases to trimming and J lost 4 bases, with 18 bases between them. The CDR3 has 17 amino acids. In DNA form, the CDR3 reads TGTGCCAGCAGCCAAGATCCCCCGGGGGGAAGGGCCTATGGCTACACCTTC. Protein: CASSQDPPGGRAYGYTF.

This clone showed up just once. This sequence joins TRBV7-3 and TRBJ2-1; possibly TRBD1 or TRBD2 for D (6 bases each). With 5 bases removed from V and 2 bases from J, the gap between germline ends came to 10 bases. Germline CDR1 SGHTA, CDR2 FQGTGA. This CDR3 has 14 residues. CDR3 residues: CASSGGQTYNEQFF. As DNA, the CDR3 is TGTGCCAGCAGCGGGGGGCAAACCTACAATGAGCAGTTCTTC. The whole variable domain, remainder taken from reference TRBV7-3 and TRBJ2-1, is GAGVSQTPSNKVTEKGKYVELRCDPISGHTALYWYRQSLGQGPEFLIYFQGTGAADDSGLPNDRFFAVRPEGSVSTLKIQRTERGDSAVYLCASSGGQTYNEQFFGPGTRLTVL.

CDR3 sequence (DNA): TGTGCCAGCAGCTTAAGTCTAGTTGATACGCAGTATTTT. Protein sequence: CASSLSLVDTQYF. J is TRBJ2-3 and V is TRBV7-3; D unclear. The ends were cut back, 1 base at V and 6 bases at J, with 8 bases in the middle. The CDR3 runs 13 residues. Germline V gene data show CDR1 as SGHTA and CDR2 as FQGTGA.